What follows is one T cell receptor (beta chain) and its context. The specificity of this receptor is unknown. No quality values exist for individual bases; no much larger clone is one base distant. This entry comes from a study of blood T cell repertoires in COVID-19 (dated by TCRdb to 2020 to 2021). Regarding the complete study: Collaborator samples came from the United States, Italy and Spain and covered acute and convalescent phases of COVID-19. The material from the prospective study consisted of cDNA or gDNA derived from T cells, B-cell-depleted T cells, or PBMCs. Deeply sampled blood TCRbeta repertoires from subjects exposed to, actively infected with, or recovered from COVID-19 were included in the dataset. A freely available public database, intended as a resource for researchers studying the immune response to SARS-CoV-2, is where the repertoires were released. Samples came from the ongoing ImmuneRACE study (first 160 participants) plus 1,254 subjects from 6 global collaborators. The sample metadata nearly always contained a de-identified subject ID, COVID-19 status, age in years and sex. Where HLA class I and class II types were available, the types were taken from metadata supplied by the sample provider, not from assay-based typing. Study-level results and caveats: How much clinical and demographic metadata was included differed by source and by participant, and the metadata was provided uncurated.

From a lookup of the germline V gene, CDR1 and CDR2 are SGHDT and YYEEEE. V and J are trimmed by 5 bases and 0 bases, and the gene matches miss 11 bases of the junction. The CDR3 sequence holds 17 residues, the cysteine and phenylalanine included. Just the 51-base CDR3 DNA is kept, in frame starting at base 1. The collaborating institutions used their own protocols to collect whole blood in K2EDTA tubes. Collaborator samples were shipped for TCRbeta analysis as frozen whole blood, isolated PBMCs, or DNA extracted from either sample type. TCRbeta CDR3 regions were amplified from genomic DNA by means of the immunoSEQ Assay, a bias-controlled multiplex PCR. As for how the authors treated the data: The number of nucleated cells in each sample was estimated by amplification of reference gene primers within the assay. To quantify the absolute abundance of each unique TCRbeta CDR3 rearrangement, sequence reads were collapsed and filtered. For each sample, productive Simpson clonality was calculated as the square root of Simpson's diversity index across productive rearrangements. In TCRdb, the immuneACCESS table is reduced to in-frame sequences with V and J assigned. These tables do not hold every clone; where another copy was compared, an unresolved V gene accounts for under half, and the others remain unexplained. Clone size and the V and J calls come from that table; the DNA yielded D and trimming. The sample table holds 200,000 to 250,000 clones, of which around 85% were seen once. About 9% of the sample lies in the top ten.

This receptor was obtained from an elderly man with acute or convalescent COVID-19. The sequence joins TRBV5-6 to TRBJ2-4; TRBD1 matches 7 bases in the middle. Sequencing was performed on peripheral blood. The CDR3 here reads CASSSDRVLVAKNIQYF. Read as DNA, the sequence is TGTGCCAGCAGTTCTGACAGGGTACTGGTAGCCAAAAACATTCAGTACTTC.